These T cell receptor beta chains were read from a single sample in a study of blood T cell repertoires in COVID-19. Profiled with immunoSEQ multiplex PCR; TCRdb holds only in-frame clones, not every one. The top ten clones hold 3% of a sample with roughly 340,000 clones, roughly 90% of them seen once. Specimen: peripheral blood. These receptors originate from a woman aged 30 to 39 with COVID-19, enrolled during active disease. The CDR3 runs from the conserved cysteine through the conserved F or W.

CASSQGTSDGGTQYF	TRBV4-1
CASSLDRAAGNTIYF	TRBV11-2
CASKQDRGRAEKLFF	TRBV10-2
CATSEQGTDAREFF	TRBV24-1
CASKNTGGDGYTF	TRBV12-3/TRBV12-4
CASSGGQAGGNTIYF	TRBV10-2
CASSSITGATGELFF	TRBV11-2
CASSYLTDYGYTF	TRBV7-9
CASSFPGQPYEQYF	TRBV7-2
CASSRDMRLDTQYF	TRBV7-9
CASSLEAGNTGELFF	TRBV5-1
CASSIRGRVDGYTF	TRBV19
CASSPGQRLNYGYTF	TRBV7-6
CAIRPGTSGGAGEQFF	TRBV10-3
CASSLAGTRGIDTQYF	TRBV5-1
CASSLATTYEQYF	TRBV5-5
CASSESSPGYGYTF	TRBV4-2
CATSGDGTQYF	TRBV2
CAGRALAGGPSYNEQFF	TRBV2
CASSYSEGAETQYF	TRBV6-2/TRBV6-3
CASQLEGGYPRETQYF	TRBV27
CASSLDSSYQPQHF	TRBV7-8
CSASPPWGGYNEQFF	TRBV20-1
CTSSEQDGTQYF	TRBV10-2
CASTPVNLNTGELFF	TRBV7-9
CSVETGFTDTQYF	TRBV29-1
CASSQEQQASYNEQFF	TRBV3-1/TRBV3-2
CASSKRRDRDGNEQFF	TRBV28
CASSRGQGTTNEKLFF	TRBV6-2/TRBV6-3
CATGYYLRRDTGELFF	TRBV2
CASSPQAGGPDTQYF	TRBV10-1
CASLPRTISEQGNYGYTF	TRBV28
CASSPRDRGYEQYF	TRBV3-1/TRBV3-2
CASSLPRMGGRSYEQYF	TRBV2
CSVARELTDTQYF	TRBV29-1
CASSPPSGGGGTDTQYF	TRBV11-2
CASSPGTGGGYEQYF	TRBV11-1
CASSLDGTGNIYEQYF	TRBV7-2
CASSPKREGRETQYF	TRBV5-4
CASSYGLSSNQPQHF	TRBV6-6
CASNLRGGNYGYTF	TRBV4-3
CASNPRAGNTIYF	TRBV5-6
CASSVAPSGSLAGEQFF	TRBV9
CAKRQGVAEAFF	TRBV23-1
CASSHMDRGRTEAFF	TRBV18
CASRSGPYEQYF	TRBV3-1/TRBV3-2
CASSLRHPGQLHGGYTF	TRBV7-2
CASSQGTWPNSPLHF	TRBV4-3